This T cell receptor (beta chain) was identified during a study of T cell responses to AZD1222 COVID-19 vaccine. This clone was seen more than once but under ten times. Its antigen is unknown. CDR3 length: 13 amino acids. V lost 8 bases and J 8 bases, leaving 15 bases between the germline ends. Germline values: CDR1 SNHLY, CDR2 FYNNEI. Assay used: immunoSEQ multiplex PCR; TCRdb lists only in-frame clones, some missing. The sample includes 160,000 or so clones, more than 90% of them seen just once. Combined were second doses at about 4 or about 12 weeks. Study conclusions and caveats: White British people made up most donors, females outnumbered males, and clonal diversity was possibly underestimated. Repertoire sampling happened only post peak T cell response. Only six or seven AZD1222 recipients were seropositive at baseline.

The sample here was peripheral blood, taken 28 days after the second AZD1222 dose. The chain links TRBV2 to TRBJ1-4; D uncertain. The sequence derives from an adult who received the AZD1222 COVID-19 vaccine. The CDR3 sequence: CASLQYPLEKLFF. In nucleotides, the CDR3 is TGTGCCAGCCTACAGTATCCGTTAGAAAAACTGTTTTTT.